Here is one T cell receptor (beta chain) with its context. Its specific antigen is unknown. It has no much larger one-base neighbor in the sample; base qualities were not kept. The sample is drawn from a study (dated by TCRdb to the mid-2010s). Libraries were made using RT-PCR. Sequencing used an Illumina MiSeq. TCRdb passed the public sequencing reads through fastp at Q25 and MiXCR, retaining productive beta sequences. Identical CDR3 protein sequences are pooled into one entry, listed with their most common genes and DNA. The sample profile shows about 680,000 distinct CDR3 sequences; 11% to 15% of them were found once. The ten most abundant clones make up 3.6% of the sample. V is pared back by 5 bases and J by 3 bases, with 11 bases lying between the germline termini. Including the terminal cysteine and phenylalanine, the CDR3 comprises 13 residues. Only the CDR3 DNA stays, 39 bases, in frame from base 1. Taken from the germline V gene, the CDR1 and CDR2 loops are KGHSH and LQKENI.

The TCR sequence derives from a female donor in good health, serving as a healthy control. The sequenced sample consisted of memory CD4+ T cells from blood. This sequence uses TRBV18 and TRBJ2-7, with TRBD2 perhaps the D gene, on 5 matching bases. In nucleotide form, the sequence is TGTGCCAGCTCAACCGGGGAAGGCTACGAGCAGTACTTC. Its coded protein is CASSTGEGYEQYF.